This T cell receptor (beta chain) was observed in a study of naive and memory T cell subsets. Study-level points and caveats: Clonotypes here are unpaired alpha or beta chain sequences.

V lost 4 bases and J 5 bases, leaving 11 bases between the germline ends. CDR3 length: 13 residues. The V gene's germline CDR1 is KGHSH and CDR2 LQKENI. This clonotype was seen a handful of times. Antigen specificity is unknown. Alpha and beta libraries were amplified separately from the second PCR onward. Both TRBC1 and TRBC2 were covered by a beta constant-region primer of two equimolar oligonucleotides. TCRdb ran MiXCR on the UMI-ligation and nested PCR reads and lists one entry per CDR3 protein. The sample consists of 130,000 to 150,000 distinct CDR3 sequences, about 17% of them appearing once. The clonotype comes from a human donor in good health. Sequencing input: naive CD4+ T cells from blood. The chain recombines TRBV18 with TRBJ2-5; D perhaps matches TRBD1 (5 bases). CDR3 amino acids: CASSRRTFETQYF. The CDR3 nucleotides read TGTGCCAGCTCACGCAGGACATTCGAGACCCAGTACTTC.